This is a list of T cell receptor beta chains from one sample in a study of cytomegalovirus exposure and HLA in healthy donors. The data were produced by immunoSEQ multiplex PCR, yet TCRdb's version contains in-frame clones alone and is incomplete. The profile shows 150,000 to 200,000 clones, 85% of them singletons. The sequenced material came from PBMCs. These TCRs come from a man aged 30-40 years in good health and CMV-seropositive. Both conserved end residues are part of each CDR3. D genes are given only for firm matches. The size of a clone is reported for some rows only, either as once, few or many, or as a class for expanded clones.

14,TRBV4-2,TRBJ2-5,-,TRBD1,TGTGCCAGCAGCCGAGATACAGGGGCGGAGGCCCAGTACTTC,CASSRDTGAEAQYF
14,TRBV6-6,TRBJ2-1,-,TRBD2,TGTGCCAGCAGCTTACTAGCGGGGTATGGTGAGCAGTTCTTC,CASSLLAGYGEQFF
14,TRBV7-2,TRBJ2-7,-,TRBD2,TGTGCCAGCAGGTGGTCTAGCGGGGCCTACGAGCAGTACTTC,CASRWSSGAYEQYF
14,TRBV7-9,TRBJ2-7,-,TRBD1,TGTGCCAGCAGCTTACCGGACAGGGTCAACGAGCAGTACTTC,CASSLPDRVNEQYF
17,TRBV29-1,TRBJ2-1,-,-,TGCAGCGTTGAAGGGGGACAAACTTCGGTGGGGTACAATGAGCAGTTCTTC,CSVEGGQTSVGYNEQFF
15,TRBV29-1,TRBJ2-7,-,TRBD1,TGCAGCGCCCGGGACAGGGAAAAGGGCGACTACGAGCAGTACTTC,CSARDREKGDYEQYF
15,TRBV6-5,TRBJ2-5,-,TRBD2,TGTGCCAGCACCCTAAGCGGGGGGACGCAAGAGACCCAGTACTTC,CASTLSGGTQETQYF
13,TRBV7-2,TRBJ1-2,-,TRBD1,TGTGCCAGCAGCGAGGGACAGGGCTATGGCTACACCTTC,CASSEGQGYGYTF
15,TRBV13,TRBJ2-1,-,-,TGTGCCAGCAGCTACCCTAGCGTCGACTACAATGAGCAGTTCTTC,CASSYPSVDYNEQFF
17,TRBV15,TRBJ1-2,-,TRBD1,TGTGCCACCAGCAGAGATGGGACAGGGGGCTTCTACTATGGCTACACCTTC,CATSRDGTGGFYYGYTF
12,TRBV10-3,TRBJ2-3,-,TRBD1,TGTGCCATCCAGGGGGGCACAGATACGCAGTATTTT,CAIQGGTDTQYF
16,TRBV27,TRBJ2-1,once,TRBD1,TGTGCCAGCAGTCCCCCTCCCCCGGGACAGGGCAATGAGCAGTTCTTC,CASSPPPPGQGNEQFF
15,TRBV7-3,TRBJ2-1,-,TRBD2,TGTGCCAGCAGCTCCCTAGCGGGGGGCTACAATGAGCAGTTCTTC,CASSSLAGGYNEQFF
12,TRBV2,TRBJ2-7,few,TRBD2,TGTGCCAGCAGGGGAGGGACCTACGAGCAGTACTTC,CASRGGTYEQYF
15,TRBV7-2,TRBJ2-7,-,TRBD2,TGTGCCAGCAGCTTAGTAGCGGGGGGTAGCTACGAGCAGTACTTC,CASSLVAGGSYEQYF
16,TRBV6-4,TRBJ2-5,-,TRBD2,TGTGCCAGCAGTCTCAGACTAGCGACGACGGAGGAGACCCAGTACTTC,CASSLRLATTEETQYF
16,TRBV5-1,TRBJ2-5,once,TRBD1,TGCGCCAGCAGCTCGTCAGTGACAGGGTTGGGAGAGACCCAGTACTTC,CASSSSVTGLGETQYF
11,TRBV29-1,TRBJ1-2,-,-,TGCAGCGTTCGGGGTAGGCCCGGCTACACCTTC,CSVRGRPGYTF
14,TRBV4-2,TRBJ2-5,-,-,TGTGCCAGCAGCCAGGAAGACAGGCATGAGACCCAGTACTTC,CASSQEDRHETQYF
12,TRBV25-1,TRBJ1-1,-,-,TGTGCCAGCAGTGAATCCGGTGCCGAAGCTTTCTTT,CASSESGAEAFF
14,TRBV10-3,TRBJ2-2,-,-,TGTGCCATCAGTGTTCGACAGAACACCGGGGAGCTGTTTTTT,CAISVRQNTGELFF
16,TRBV5-6,TRBJ1-5,-,TRBD1,TGTGCCAGCAGCGCGGGACAGGGGTCGAGCAATCAGCCCCAGCATTTT,CASSAGQGSSNQPQHF
17,TRBV4-2,TRBJ2-3,-,TRBD2,TGTGCCAGCAGCCAAGAGACTAGCGGGGGGGGAACAGATACGCAGTATTTT,CASSQETSGGGTDTQYF
14,TRBV7-2,TRBJ2-1,-,-,TGTGCCAGCTCTCTAGGGGCTGACCTTAATGAGCAGTTCTTC,CASSLGADLNEQFF
13,TRBV9,TRBJ2-7,once,-,TGTGCCAGCAGCGTAGAACAGGGTGGCGAGCAGTACTTC,CASSVEQGGEQYF
16,TRBV2,TRBJ2-3,-,TRBD2,TGTGCCAGCAGTGAATTCGCGGGGGGACGGACAGATACGCAGTATTTT,CASSEFAGGRTDTQYF